This T cell receptor beta chain was recovered during a study of T-cell reconstitution after alpha-beta-depleted transplantation in children. Whole-study results and caveats: The origin of alpha-beta T cells about two months after transplant was reportedly several hundred expanded graft clones. Counts and diversity of T cells one year after transplant came mostly from newly produced T cells.

The CDR3 contains 15 residues. After removal of 0 bases from V and 9 bases from J, the junction contained 4 bases not matched to a gene. Germline V gene lookup returns CDR1 SGDLS and CDR2 YYNGEE. The sample holds a few counts of this clonotype. What it binds is unknown. TCRbeta library preparation incorporated unique molecular identifiers. TCRdb re-called the PCR reads with MiXCR, one entry per CDR3 protein. The sample contains 550,000 to 600,000 distinct CDR3 sequences, 20% to 25% of which appear only once. This chain links TRBV9 with TRBJ1-6, with 9 bases aligning to TRBD1. The receptor was isolated from a boy in the first two years of life who had a stem cell transplant for acute myeloid leukemia, so the T cells may come from the graft donor. The source material was PBMCs, mostly from graft donor cells, sampled 360 days after TCRalphabeta/CD19-depleted stem cell transplant. The CDR3 here is CASSVGTGVGSPLHF. The CDR3 DNA follows: TGTGCCAGCAGCGTAGGGACAGGGGTTGGTTCACCCCTCCACTTT. The full variable domain, with the rest looked up from reference TRBV9 and TRBJ1-6, is DSGVTQTPKHLITATGQRVTLRCSPRSGDLSVYWYQQSLDQGLQFLIQYYNGEERAKGNILERFSAQQFPDLHSELNLSSLELGDSALYFCASSVGTGVGSPLHFGNGTRLTVT.